This entry lists 12 T cell receptor beta chains sequenced from one sample in a study of HIV-infected children after antiretroviral therapy interruption. Regarding treatment: PENTA 11 planned treatment interruption arm or continuous ART arm. A 3' RACE protocol on RNA, with unique molecular identifiers, produced the TCR library. In TCRdb, the 3' RACE reads were re-called with MiXCR into one record per CDR3 protein. The top ten hold around 1.1% of the sample, which has approximately 96,000 distinct CDR3 sequences, 6% to 8.5% seen once. Material: CD45RA+ CD4+ T cells from PBMCs, pooled from several time points, obtained from a donor given antiretroviral therapy, either interrupted or continuous. Subset of the sample: naive CD4+ CD45RA+ CD45RO- T cells. These receptors were collected from a pool of human donors with HIV.

This clonotype was picked up a small number of times. V and J are TRBV7-6 and TRBJ2-3; 7 positions agree with TRBD1. The CDR3 sequence is 16 residues long. Germline CDR1 SGHVS, CDR2 FNYEAQ. V lost 5 bases, J lost 2 bases, and 10 bases stayed unmatched. The CDR3 loop reads CASSGPGQINTDTQYF. The CDR3 DNA reads as TGTGCCAGCAGCGGACCGGGACAGATAAACACAGATACGCAGTATTTT.

Ten or more counts support this clonotype. The chain joins TRBV19 to TRBJ1-2; TRBD1 agrees at 9 bases. CDR1 and CDR2 from the germline V gene are LNHDA and SQIVND (reference sequence). The CDR3 has 13 residues. J lost 3 bases, V lost 8 bases, and 4 bases had no gene match. CDR3 region: CASRRTGDYGYTF. CDR3 nucleotide sequence: TGTGCCAGTCGCCGGACAGGGGACTATGGCTACACCTTC.

This clonotype was recorded at least ten times. V and J are TRBV7-3 and TRBJ1-1; 7 bases are shared with TRBD1. Germline V gives CDR1 SGHTA, CDR2 FQGTGA. The CDR3 sequence is 22 residues long. Trimming removed 6 bases from V and 2 bases from J; junction bases left unmatched: 30. DNA for the CDR3: TGTGCCAGCAGTTCACAGCCTCTATTGATCCGGGAGGTACAGGGGTTAAACACTGAAGCTTTCTTT. As protein: CASSSQPLLIREVQGLNTEAFF.

This clonotype appeared a few times. The gene calls are TRBV14 and TRBJ2-1, with 9 bases aligning to TRBD2. The length of the CDR3 is 16 residues. V dropped 0 bases and J dropped 14; count of bases not matched to a gene: 14. Per the germline V gene, CDR1 is SGHDN and CDR2 is FVKESK. The CDR3 nucleotides read TGTGCCAGCAGCCAAGATGGGCTAGCGGGGCGAACCCGGGAGTTCTTC. It encodes CASSQDGLAGRTREFF.

The rearrangement links TRBV29-1 to TRBJ1-4; the match to TRBD1 covers 10 bases. This CDR3 has 12 amino acids. Germline V gene sequence: CDR1 SQVTM, CDR2 ANQGSEA. Unmatched junction bases numbered 3, after V lost 4 bases and J lost 10 bases. CDR3 in amino acids: CSVGQGAGKLFF. The DNA of the CDR3 is TGCAGCGTTGGACAGGGGGCCGGAAAACTGTTTTTT.

At least ten counts were recorded for this clonotype. CDR3 DNA: TGCGCCAGCAGCCAAGGGATTAGCGGGACAGAGACCCAGTACTTC. Protein sequence: CASSQGISGTETQYF. The rearrangement links TRBV4-1 to TRBJ2-5, with 8 bases lining up with TRBD2. CDR3 length equals 15 residues. V lost 1 base, J lost 4 bases, and 5 bases stayed unmatched. Per the germline V gene, CDR1 is MGHRA and CDR2 is YSYEKL.

The V call is TRBV2, the J call TRBJ2-7, with 8 bases aligning to TRBD1. Germline CDR1 is SNHLY and CDR2 is FYNNEI. This CDR3 has 15 amino acids. J gave up 2 bases and V 5 bases, and 8 bases lay outside the gene matches. The CDR3 spells CASSRLTGDPYEQYF. The DNA for the CDR3 is TGTGCCAGCAGTCGCCTGACAGGGGACCCCTACGAGCAGTACTTC.

The table lists this clonotype with a few counts. The chain couples TRBV2 to TRBJ2-2; weak D call: TRBD2 (7 bases). This CDR3 is built from 17 residues. V was pared by 0 bases and J by 4 bases, with 15 bases between. Looked up from germline, CDR1 is SNHLY and CDR2 is FYNNEI. CDR3 residues: CASSEAAGGPSTGELFF. Here the CDR3 DNA reads TGTGCCAGCAGTGAAGCTGCCGGGGGGCCTTCCACCGGGGAGCTGTTTTTT.

In its sample, this clonotype was seen a few times. This rearrangement joins TRBV2 to TRBJ1-1; 10 nucleotides line up with TRBD1. The germline V gene encodes CDR1 SNHLY and CDR2 FYNNEI. Trimming removed 8 bases from V and 3 bases from J; junction bases left unmatched: 9. CDR3 length: 15 amino acids. CDR3 in amino acids: CASPETGGADTEAFF. CDR3 nucleotide sequence: TGTGCCAGCCCCGAGACAGGGGGCGCGGACACTGAAGCTTTCTTT.

By sample fraction, this clonotype is medium-sized. The chain couples TRBV20-1 to TRBJ1-4; the match to TRBD1 covers 8 bases. V shed 3 bases, J shed 8 bases, and the junction held 8 bases outside the gene matches. CDR3 size: 14 residues. Germline V gives CDR1 DFQATT, CDR2 SNEGSKA (reference sequence). This CDR3 reads CSASSRGRGEKLFF. DNA of the CDR3: TGCAGTGCTAGTAGCAGGGGGCGGGGGGAAAAACTGTTTTTT.

This clonotype has just a few counts. The chain links TRBV20-1 to TRBJ2-4; D remains ambiguous. The CDR3 sequence is 10 residues long. Per germline, CDR1 DFQATT and CDR2 SNEGSKA (reference sequence). Trimming shortened V by 4 bases and J by 10 bases, and 8 bases separated the two germline ends. The CDR3 DNA reads as TGCAGTGCTATGGTCGGGATTCAGTACTTC. Amino acids: CSAMVGIQYF.

The genes are TRBV20-1 and TRBJ1-1; D is possibly TRBD1 (5 bases). Deletions cut 5 bases from V and 0 bases from J, with 13 bases between. Looked up from germline, CDR1 is DFQATT and CDR2 is SNEGSKA (reference sequence). The length of the CDR3 is 14 residues. CDR3 residues: CSAERDRVNTEAFF. The CDR3 bases are TGCAGTGCTGAGAGGGACCGGGTGAACACTGAAGCTTTCTTT.